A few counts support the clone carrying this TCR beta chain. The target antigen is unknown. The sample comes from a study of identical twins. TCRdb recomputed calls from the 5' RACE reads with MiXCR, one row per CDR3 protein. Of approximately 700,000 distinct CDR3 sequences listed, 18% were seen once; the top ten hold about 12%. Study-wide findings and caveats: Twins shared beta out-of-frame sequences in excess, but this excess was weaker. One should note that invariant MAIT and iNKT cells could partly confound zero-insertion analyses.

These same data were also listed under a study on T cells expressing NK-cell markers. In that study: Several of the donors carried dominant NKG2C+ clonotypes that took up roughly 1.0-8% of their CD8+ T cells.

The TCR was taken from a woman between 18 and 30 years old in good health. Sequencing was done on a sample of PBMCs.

In nucleotides, the CDR3 is TGTGCCATTGGGGGGGCCCAAGATACGCAGTATTTT. Translation gives CAIGGAQDTQYF. The rearrangement links TRBV10-3 to TRBJ2-3; perhaps TRBD2 as D (7 bases). The germline V and J ends were trimmed by 9 bases and 5 bases, with 12 bases remaining between them. Germline V CDR1 and CDR2: ENHRY, SYGVKD. This CDR3 spans 12 amino acids.